This TCR beta chain stems from a study of shared clonotypes between healthy human individuals. The table came from immunoSEQ multiplex PCR; TCRdb's copy has only in-frame clones and leaves some out. This table holds about 610,000 clones, around 97% found once. The CDR3 covers 12 residues. Deletions cut 6 bases from V and 9 bases from J, with 15 bases between. Germline V gene data show CDR1 as SQVTM and CDR2 as ANQGSEA. This rearrangement joins TRBV29-1 to TRBJ2-1, with D possibly being TRBD2 (5 bases). The clonotype comes from a woman aged 25 to 39 in good health. The material sequenced was naive CD4+ T cells sorted from blood. Subset defined: CD45RA+ positively selected. CDR3: CSVRTSPGEQFF. Here the CDR3 DNA reads TGCAGCGTGCGCACTAGTCCGGGTGAGCAGTTCTTC.